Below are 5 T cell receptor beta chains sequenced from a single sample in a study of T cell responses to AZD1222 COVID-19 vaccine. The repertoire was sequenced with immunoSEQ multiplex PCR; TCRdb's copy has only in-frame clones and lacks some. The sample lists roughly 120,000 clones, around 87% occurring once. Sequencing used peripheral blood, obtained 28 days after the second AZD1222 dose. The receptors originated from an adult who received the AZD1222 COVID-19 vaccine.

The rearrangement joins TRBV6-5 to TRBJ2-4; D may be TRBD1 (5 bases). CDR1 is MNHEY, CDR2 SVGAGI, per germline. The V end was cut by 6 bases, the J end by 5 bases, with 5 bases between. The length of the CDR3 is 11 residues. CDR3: CASRTENIQYF. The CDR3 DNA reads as TGTGCCAGCAGGACAGAAAACATTCAGTACTTC.

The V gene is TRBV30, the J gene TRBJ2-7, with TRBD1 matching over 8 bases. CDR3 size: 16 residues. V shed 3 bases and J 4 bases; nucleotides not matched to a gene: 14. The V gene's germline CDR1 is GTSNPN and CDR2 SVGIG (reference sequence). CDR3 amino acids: CAWRAPMGRGLYEQYF. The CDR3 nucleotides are TGTGCCTGGAGAGCACCCATGGGCAGGGGGCTTTACGAGCAGTACTTC.

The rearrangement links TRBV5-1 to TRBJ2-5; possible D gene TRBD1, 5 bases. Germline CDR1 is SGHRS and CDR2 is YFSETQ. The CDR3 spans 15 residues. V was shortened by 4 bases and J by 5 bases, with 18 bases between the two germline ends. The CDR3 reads CASSKGHADEETQYF. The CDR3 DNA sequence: TGCGCCAGCAGCAAAGGACACGCAGATGAGGAGACCCAGTACTTC.

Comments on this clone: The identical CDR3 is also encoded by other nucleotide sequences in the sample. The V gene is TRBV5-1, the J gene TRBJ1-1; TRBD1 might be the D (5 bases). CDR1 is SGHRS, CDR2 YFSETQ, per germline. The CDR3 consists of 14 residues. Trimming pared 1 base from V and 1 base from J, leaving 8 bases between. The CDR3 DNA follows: TGCGCCAGCAGCTTGACAGGAGAGAACACTGAAGCTTTCTTT. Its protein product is CASSLTGENTEAFF.

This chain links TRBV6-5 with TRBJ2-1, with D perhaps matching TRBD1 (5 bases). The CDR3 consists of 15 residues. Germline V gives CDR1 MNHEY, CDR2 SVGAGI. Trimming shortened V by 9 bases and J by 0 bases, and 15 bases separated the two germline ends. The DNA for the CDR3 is TGTGCCAGTCGTCAGGGCAGTGGCTCCTACAATGAGCAGTTCTTC. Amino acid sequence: CASRQGSGSYNEQFF.